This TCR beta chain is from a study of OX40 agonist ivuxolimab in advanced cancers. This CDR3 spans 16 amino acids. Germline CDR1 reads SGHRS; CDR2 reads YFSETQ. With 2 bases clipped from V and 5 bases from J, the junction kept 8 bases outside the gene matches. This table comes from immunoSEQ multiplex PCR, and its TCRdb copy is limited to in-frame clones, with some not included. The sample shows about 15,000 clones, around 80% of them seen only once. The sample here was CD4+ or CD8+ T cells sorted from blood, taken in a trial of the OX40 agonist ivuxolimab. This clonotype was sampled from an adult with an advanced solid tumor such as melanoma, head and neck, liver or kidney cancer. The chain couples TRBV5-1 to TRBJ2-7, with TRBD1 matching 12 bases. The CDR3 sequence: CASSFAGTGGVHEQYF. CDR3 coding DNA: TGCGCCAGCAGCTTTGCCGGGACAGGGGGCGTCCACGAGCAGTACTTC.